This T cell receptor beta chain comes out of a study of sequential checkpoint blockade in melanoma. Study overall: DNA from over 80 pretreatment tumor samples underwent TCRβ immunosequencing. Twenty-two patients had matched tumor biopsies before treatment and at week 13 after nivolumab or ipilimumab alone. Study observations and caveats: Pretreatment TIL clonality tracked with response in the nivolumab-first arm.

Treatment here: randomized to nivolumab then ipilimumab (arm A) or the reverse (arm B). None of the patients previously received DNA-damaging chemotherapy. The repertoire was sequenced with immunoSEQ multiplex PCR; TCRdb's copy has only in-frame clones and lacks some. The data show fewer than 5,500 clones, roughly 18% seen once. The CDR3 covers 17 residues. J was trimmed by 5 bases and V by 0 bases; bases with no gene match: 11. Germline lookup yields CDR1 MNHGY and CDR2 SAAAGT. With regard to this clone: Its cognate antigen is unknown.

The clonotype comes from a human donor with melanoma. Specimen: tumor tissue (inferred from file names), collected from a patient given nivolumab and ipilimumab in sequence. The rearrangement joins TRBV6-8 to TRBJ2-5; TRBD2 matches 8 bases. CDR3 amino acids: CASSYSLVSGGGETQYF. The CDR3 DNA sequence: TGTGCCAGCAGTTACTCACTCGTCAGCGGGGGCGGGGAGACCCAGTACTTC.